The 9 T cell receptor beta chains below were found in one sample sequenced in a study of T cell repertoires in cytomegalovirus infection (dated by TCRdb to between 2019 and 2020). The intended sense of this specimen's treatment or condition label: in vitro stimulation with specific CMV peptide epitopes to enrich CMV-specific T cells. Their antigen targets remain unknown. Sequencer: Illumina HiSeq 1500. The public reads were run again by TCRdb, first through fastp at Q25 and then through MiXCR, and only productive beta chains were kept. Identical CDR3 proteins give one entry, which carries the most common genes and DNA. The sample profile shows under 150,000 distinct CDR3 sequences; about 30% of them were found once. Clones ranked in the top ten supply roughly 40% of the sample. The sample here was CD8+ T cells from cultured PBMCs, taken from culture after CMV antigen stimulation. The receptor set was obtained from a human donor in good health (CMV status not recorded). Some clones in this sample may be carry-over from other donors' samples.

This clonotype was counted a few times. In nucleotides, the CDR3 is TGTGCCAGCAGCCCTAACGACCAGCGCACCTCCTACAATGAGCAGTTCTTC. Its translation is CASSPNDQRTSYNEQFF. The rearrangement links TRBV7-2 to TRBJ2-1; unclear D gene. V dropped 5 bases and J dropped 0 bases, with 17 bases sitting between them. The CDR3 has 17 amino acids. Germline V CDR1 and CDR2: SGHTA, FQGNSA.

This clonotype has only a few counts. This chain joins TRBV28 and TRBJ2-7; either TRBD1 or TRBD2 may fit D (5 bases each). V lost 6 bases and J 1 base, leaving 10 bases between the germline ends. This CDR3 spans 13 amino acids. In germline, CDR1 is MDHEN, CDR2 SYDVKM. The CDR3 loop is CASSRGGSYEQYF. The CDR3 DNA sequence: TGTGCCAGCAGCCGGGGCGGATCCTACGAGCAGTACTTC.

V usage is TRBV6-2 or TRBV6-3 and J usage is TRBJ2-1; 8 nucleotides agree with TRBD2. Per germline, CDR1 MNHEY and CDR2 SVGEGT. This CDR3 contains 16 residues. With V trimmed by 2 bases and J by 4 bases, 7 bases remained unmatched. The CDR3 reads CASSYMGLGAYNEQFF. The CDR3 DNA reads as TGTGCCAGCAGTTACATGGGACTAGGGGCGTACAATGAGCAGTTCTTC.

This clonotype was observed at least ten times. The genes are TRBV7-8 and TRBJ1-2; 7 nucleotides align to TRBD1. The CDR3 consists of 17 residues. Germline CDR1 reads SGHVS; CDR2 reads FQNEAQ. The J segment lost 5 bases and the V segment lost 1 base, leaving 13 bases of the junction unmatched. This CDR3 reads CASSLDRTGGVGYGYTF. CDR3 nucleotides: TGTGCCAGCAGCTTAGACAGGACAGGTGGGGTCGGGTATGGCTACACCTTC.

In its sample, this clonotype was seen many times. The rearrangement joins TRBV7-2 to TRBJ2-3, with D uncertain. CDR3 length: 18 amino acids. The ends were cut back, 2 bases at V and 2 bases at J, with 20 bases in the middle. Germline V gives CDR1 SGHTA, CDR2 FQGNSA. This chain's CDR3 is CASSLNSQPIDSTDTQYF. The CDR3 nucleotides are TGTGCCAGCAGCTTAAACAGTCAACCTATTGATTCCACAGATACGCAGTATTTT.

The V call is TRBV28, the J call TRBJ1-5, with 7 bases identical to TRBD1. There are 14 residues in the CDR3. V was clipped by 5 bases and J by 6 bases; unmatched bases: 7. The V gene's germline CDR1 is MDHEN and CDR2 SYDVKM. As DNA, the CDR3 is TGTGCCAGCAGTGCTGGACAGGCTCGTCAGCCCCAGCATTTT. Translated, it gives CASSAGQARQPQHF.

This chain connects TRBV7-2 to TRBJ2-1; 8 positions agree with TRBD2. The ends lost 5 bases at V and 8 bases at J; junction bases unmatched: 20. This CDR3 has 18 residues. Germline V gene data show CDR1 as SGHTA and CDR2 as FQGNSA. The CDR3, as DNA: TGTGCCAGCAGCCTCTACGGGGGGGGCAGGGTGTTGGCTGATGAGCAGTTCTTC. Residues: CASSLYGGGRVLADEQFF. The full variable domain, rest sourced from reference TRBV7-2 and TRBJ2-1, is GAGVSQSPSNKVTEKGKDVELRCDPISGHTALYWYRQSLGQGLEFLIYFQGNSAPDKSGLPSDRFSAERTGGSVSTLTIQRTQQEDSAVYLCASSLYGGGRVLADEQFFGPGTRLTVL.

The rearrangement joins TRBV6-2 or TRBV6-3 to TRBJ2-1; no firm D call. Trimming took 0 bases from V and 5 from J, leaving 14 bases between them. CDR3 length: 16 residues. Looked up from germline, CDR1 is MNHEY and CDR2 is SVGEGT. The CDR3 protein is CASSYSHSDSDNEQFF. CDR3 DNA: TGTGCCAGCAGTTACTCGCACAGCGATTCGGACAATGAGCAGTTCTTC.

This chain uses TRBV4-3 with TRBJ2-3; the match to TRBD1 covers 11 bases. After removal of 0 bases from V and 2 bases from J, the junction contained 4 bases not matched to a gene. CDR1 is LGHNA and CDR2 is YSLEER in the germline V gene. This CDR3 has 17 residues. The CDR3 protein is CASSQEKGQGVTDTQYF. CDR3 coding DNA: TGCGCCAGCAGCCAAGAGAAGGGACAGGGGGTCACAGATACGCAGTATTTT.